This T cell receptor beta chain was sequenced for a study of tumor-infiltrating lymphocytes in primary liver carcinoma. Study-wide results and caveats: Top-250-clone fractions were significantly higher in tumors than in blood (p = 0.039).

Unsorted whole blood yielded the blood RNA, and germline DNA was also extracted. The input was approximately 500 ng total RNA; TCR beta cDNA was made from it with a constant-region primer. Researchers made the TCR beta libraries by running three nested multiplex PCR rounds with slightly modified ARM-PCR. Running 9 to 11 cycles apiece, the first two PCR rounds relied on TRBV1-TRBV30 forward primers together with a C-beta reverse primer. One entry per CDR3 protein results from TCRdb running MiXCR on the multiplex PCR reads. Here the sample spans around 330,000 distinct CDR3 sequences, approximately 65% being singletons. The germline CDR1 and CDR2 sequences are SQVTM and ANQGSEA. V was pared by 8 bases and J by 16 bases, with 17 bases of the junction left unmatched. The CDR3 totals 12 residues. As to this clonotype: Antigen: not known.

The rearrangement joins TRBV29-1 to TRBJ2-1; 7 nucleotides match TRBD1. Sample: peripheral blood. The sequence came from a middle-aged man with primary liver carcinoma and hepatitis B virus infection. The CDR3 region is CSSEQGMGEHFF. The CDR3, as DNA: TGCAGCTCAGAACAGGGGATGGGTGAACATTTCTTC.